The 19 T cell receptor beta chains listed next were all sequenced from one sample in a study of blood T cell repertoires in COVID-19. Repertoires were generated with immunoSEQ multiplex PCR, while TCRdb's copy carries only in-frame clones and drops some. The sample has 55,000 to 80,000 clones, roughly 86% seen once. Source material: peripheral blood. The origin of the receptors is a man aged 50 to 59 with acute or convalescent COVID-19.

This chain uses TRBV9 with TRBJ1-5, with D possibly TRBD1 on 6 matching bases. CDR1 is SGDLS and CDR2 is YYNGEE in the germline V gene. Deletions cut 3 bases from V and 3 bases from J, with 13 bases between. The CDR3 length is 15 residues. The CDR3 DNA is TGTGCCAGCAGCGCAACAACAGGGTACAATCAGCCCCAGCATTTT. It encodes CASSATTGYNQPQHF. The whole variable domain, remainder taken from reference TRBV9 and TRBJ1-5, is DSGVTQTPKHLITATGQRVTLRCSPRSGDLSVYWYQQSLDQGLQFLIQYYNGEERAKGNILERFSAQQFPDLHSELNLSSLELGDSALYFCASSATTGYNQPQHFGDGTRLSIL.

The rearrangement joins TRBV5-1 to TRBJ1-5; D gene uncertain. The V gene's germline CDR1 is SGHRS and CDR2 YFSETQ. The CDR3 spans 18 residues. The V and J ends lost 4 bases and 5 bases respectively, with 25 bases between them. CDR3 DNA: TGCGCCAGCAGCACTACTAGGACTGACCTGCTGAGGGATCAGCCCCAGCATTTT. Amino acid sequence: CASSTTRTDLLRDQPQHF.

The CDR3 protein is CASSQTGGEAGANVLTF. CDR3 nucleotide sequence: TGTGCCAGCTCACAGACAGGGGGCGAAGCTGGGGCCAACGTCCTGACTTTC. This sequence joins TRBV18 and TRBJ2-6, with TRBD1 identical over 10 bases. CDR1 KGHSH and CDR2 LQKENI come from the germline V gene. The CDR3 sequence is 17 residues long. The ends lost 4 bases at V and 2 bases at J; junction bases unmatched: 5.

The chain recombines TRBV14 with TRBJ2-1; TRBD1 agrees at 8 bases. V dropped 3 bases and J dropped 15; count of bases not matched to a gene: 7. This CDR3 is built from 12 residues. Germline V gene lookup returns CDR1 SGHDN and CDR2 FVKESK. CDR3 in amino acids: CASSQQGTGRFF. The CDR3 nucleotides are TGTGCCAGCAGCCAGCAGGGGACAGGTCGGTTCTTC. Full variable domain (rest looked up from reference TRBV14 and TRBJ2-1): EAGVTQFPSHSVIEKGQTVTLRCDPISGHDNLYWYRRVMGKEIKFLLHFVKESKQDESGMPNNRFLAERTGGTYSTLKVQPAELEDSGVYFCASSQQGTGRFFGPGTRLTVL.

The rearrangement links TRBV13 to TRBJ2-3; D might be TRBD2 (5 bases). V was shortened by 0 bases and J by 6 bases, with 7 bases between the two germline ends. The CDR3 length is 13 residues. Germline V gene data show CDR1 as PRHDT and CDR2 as FYEKMQ (reference sequence). The CDR3 loop reads CASSLGRADTQYF. CDR3 DNA sequence: TGTGCCAGCAGCTTAGGGCGGGCGGATACGCAGTATTTT.

The V call is TRBV5-1, the J call TRBJ2-7, with 9 bases fitting TRBD2. The ends lost 0 bases at V and 7 bases at J; junction bases unmatched: 8. Germline loops: CDR1 SGHRS, CDR2 YFSETQ. There are 15 residues in the CDR3. This CDR3 reads CASSLDLAGGREQYF. The CDR3 DNA reads as TGCGCCAGCAGCTTGGATCTCGCGGGGGGGCGGGAGCAGTACTTC.

The chain uses TRBV9 and TRBJ1-4; a weak D match, TRBD1 (6 bases). Germline V gene data show CDR1 as SGDLS and CDR2 as YYNGEE. The ends were cut back, 4 bases at V and 11 bases at J, with 18 bases in the middle. The CDR3 covers 14 residues. DNA of the CDR3: TGTGCCAGCAGCCCCGCGACAGGATTAGGGAAACTGTTTTTT. It codes for CASSPATGLGKLFF. Supplemented by reference TRBV9 and TRBJ1-4, the full variable domain reads DSGVTQTPKHLITATGQRVTLRCSPRSGDLSVYWYQQSLDQGLQFLIQYYNGEERAKGNILERFSAQQFPDLHSELNLSSLELGDSALYFCASSPATGLGKLFFGSGTQLSVL.

The chain carries TRBV3-1 (or the pseudogene TRBV3-2) and TRBJ1-4; D is unresolved. The CDR3 length is 12 residues. V was trimmed by 0 bases and J by 8 bases, leaving 4 bases between them. Germline loops: CDR1 LGHDT, CDR2 YNNKEL (reference sequence). CDR3 in DNA: TGTGCCAGCAGCCAAGATCGGGAAAAACTGTTTTTT. Its translation is CASSQDREKLFF.

This clone was detected once. The chain couples TRBV23-1 to TRBJ1-2, with D maybe TRBD1 (6 bases). TRBV23-1 is sorted into the ORF group, with uncertain function. V was clipped by 8 bases and J by 7 bases, with 11 bases between them. The CDR3 is made up of 11 amino acids. This CDR3 is CASPGATGYTF. The CDR3 DNA follows: TGCGCCAGCCCAGGGGCGACTGGCTACACCTTC.

V is TRBV12-5 and J is TRBJ2-7; 10 nucleotides agree with TRBD1. The V gene end was trimmed by 1 base and the J gene end by 5 bases; junction bases not matched to a gene: 8. Germline V gene sequence: CDR1 LGHNT, CDR2 FRNRAP. This CDR3 comprises 16 residues. The CDR3 sequence is CASGLDPGTGVHEQYF. Here the CDR3 DNA reads TGTGCTAGTGGTTTGGACCCCGGGACAGGGGTCCACGAGCAGTACTTC.

This chain links TRBV5-1 with TRBJ2-1; D may be TRBD2 (6 bases). The CDR3 has 15 residues. Trimming pared 4 bases from V and 7 bases from J, leaving 18 bases between. CDR1 is SGHRS and CDR2 is YFSETQ in the germline V gene. The CDR3 sequence: CASSREDYSRNEQFF. CDR3 bases: TGCGCCAGCAGCAGAGAGGACTATTCGAGGAATGAGCAGTTCTTC.

The J gene is TRBJ1-1, the V gene TRBV19; no reliable D call. Trimming removed 2 bases at V and 2 bases at J, with 9 bases between. This CDR3 has 14 amino acids. Germline V CDR1 and CDR2: LNHDA, SQIVND (reference sequence). The CDR3 region is CASSISGTNTEAFF. Here the CDR3 DNA reads TGTGCCAGTAGTATAAGTGGTACTAACACTGAAGCTTTCTTT.

The rearrangement links TRBV6-5 to TRBJ2-3; D is unclear. The CDR3 runs 12 residues. The germline V gene has CDR1 MNHEY and CDR2 SVGAGI. The V end lost 7 bases, the J end lost 3 bases, and 8 bases lay between the germline ends. CDR3 sequence reads: CASTFPTDTQYF. DNA for the CDR3: TGTGCCAGCACATTCCCAACAGATACGCAGTATTTT.

This chain joins TRBV6-5 and TRBJ1-4; D call uncertain. CDR1 MNHEY and CDR2 SVGAGI come from the germline V gene. The CDR3 is made up of 11 amino acids. V lost 6 bases, J lost 7 bases, and 6 bases lay in between. CDR3 bases: TGTGCCAGCAGGGTCGGTGAAAAACTGTTTTTT. Encoded protein: CASRVGEKLFF.

The count of this clone is one. The genes are TRBV6-2 or TRBV6-3 and TRBJ2-6; maybe TRBD1 (5 bases). Trimming left V 6 bases short and J 1 base short, with 19 bases between. The CDR3 runs to 18 residues. Per germline, CDR1 MNHEY and CDR2 SVGEGT. The CDR3 reads CASSPQVSGSSGANVLTF. Written as DNA, the CDR3 is TGTGCCAGCAGCCCCCAGGTTTCAGGGTCTTCTGGGGCCAACGTCCTGACTTTC.

This sequence joins TRBV4-2 and TRBJ1-3; TRBD1 matches at 7 bases. Germline CDR1 and CDR2: LGHNA and YNFKEQ. V dropped 4 bases and J dropped 0; count of bases not matched to a gene: 6. The CDR3 sequence is 16 residues long. This CDR3 reads CASSPTSGGSGNTIYF. The CDR3 bases are TGTGCCAGCAGCCCTACCTCAGGGGGCTCTGGAAACACCATATATTTT.

The chain recombines TRBV27 with TRBJ1-6, with 7 bases aligning to TRBD1. Trimming cost V 7 bases and J 6 bases; bases outside gene matches: 6. Germline CDR1 is MNHEY and CDR2 is SMNVEV (reference sequence). The CDR3 totals 14 residues. CDR3 in DNA: TGTGCCAGCAACGTACAGGGGCCTAATTCACCCCTCCACTTT. Encoded protein: CASNVQGPNSPLHF.

The chain has TRBV24-1 and TRBJ1-5; TRBD1 matches at 8 bases. There are 16 residues in the CDR3. The J segment lost 5 bases and the V segment lost 2 bases, leaving 7 bases of the junction unmatched. The germline V gene has CDR1 KGHDR and CDR2 SFDVKD. The CDR3 sequence is CATSDSRGQLYQPQHF. Written as DNA, the CDR3 is TGTGCCACCAGTGATTCCAGGGGGCAACTATATCAGCCCCAGCATTTT.

In its sample, this clone was seen once. The rearrangement links TRBV7-8 to TRBJ1-2, with a possible D match to TRBD1 (6 bases). Germline assignment: CDR1 SGHVS and CDR2 FQNEAQ. V lost 4 bases and J lost 7, with 25 bases in between. The length of the CDR3 is 17 residues. The CDR3 reads CASSSIRQGAGDSGYTF. The CDR3 bases are TGTGCCAGCAGCTCCATCCGGCAAGGGGCAGGGGATTCTGGCTACACCTTC.